Below, 15 T cell receptor beta chains from the same sample are listed, as sequenced in a study of cytomegalovirus exposure and HLA in healthy donors. PCR employed 60 Vbeta and 13 Jbeta primers. Generated by immunoSEQ multiplex PCR, the TCRdb table keeps only in-frame clones and is missing some. Of approximately 110,000 clones in the sample, about 73% were seen once. The sequenced sample was PBMCs. The source is a woman between 45 and 60 years old in good health and CMV-seropositive.

The rearrangement links TRBV5-8 to TRBJ2-3, with 7 bases matching TRBD2. This CDR3 region has 15 residues. The germline CDR1 and CDR2 sequences are SGHTS and YDEGEE. The trim removed 2 bases at V and 3 bases at J, leaving 6 bases unmatched. For the CDR3, the DNA is TGTGCCAGCAGCTTCGGACTAGACAAGACAGATACGCAGTATTTT. Translation gives CASSFGLDKTDTQYF. Based on the CDR3 plus reference TRBV5-8 and TRBJ2-3, the full variable domain is EAGVTQSPTHLIKTRGQQATLRCSPISGHTSVYWYQQALGLGLQFLLWYDEGEERNRGNFPPRFSGRQFPNYSSELNVNALELEDSALYLCASSFGLDKTDTQYFGPGTRLTVL.

V usage is TRBV7-6 and J usage is TRBJ2-3, with 8 bases fitting TRBD1. Germline V gene lookup returns CDR1 SGHVS and CDR2 FNYEAQ. Trimming cost V 4 bases and J 5 bases; bases outside gene matches: 5. The CDR3 runs to 14 residues. The CDR3 DNA reads as TGTGCCAGCAGCTCCTTAGACAGGGGAGATACGCAGTATTTT. This gives the protein CASSSLDRGDTQYF. The full variable domain, its missing parts supplied by reference TRBV7-6 and TRBJ2-3, is GAGVSQSPRYKVTKRGQDVALRCDPISGHVSLYWYRQALGQGPEFLTYFNYEAQQDKSGLPNDRFSAERPEGSISTLTIQRTEQRDSAMYRCASSSLDRGDTQYFGPGTRLTVL.

J is TRBJ2-2 and V is TRBV5-1; 7 positions match TRBD2. Germline CDR1 is SGHRS and CDR2 is YFSETQ. Unmatched junction bases numbered 7, after V lost 4 bases and J lost 4 bases. The CDR3 has 15 amino acids. Here the CDR3 DNA reads TGCGCCAGCAGCAACGGACTAGAGGTCACCGGGGAGCTGTTTTTT. This gives the protein CASSNGLEVTGELFF.

This rearrangement joins TRBV28 to TRBJ1-6; a possible D gene is TRBD1 (6 bases). The CDR3 is 15 residues long. Trimming pared 5 bases from V and 7 bases from J, leaving 15 bases between. CDR1 MDHEN and CDR2 SYDVKM come from the germline V gene. The CDR3 sequence: CASSHRSQGNSPLHF. The CDR3 nucleotides read TGTGCCAGCAGTCACCGATCCCAGGGGAATTCACCCCTCCACTTT.

A few counts support this clone. The rearrangement joins TRBV6-6 to TRBJ2-7; 9 bases fit TRBD1. The length of the CDR3 is 12 residues. Germline V gene lookup returns CDR1 MNHNY and CDR2 SVGAGI (reference sequence). The ends lost 6 bases at V and 8 bases at J; junction bases unmatched: 5. As DNA, the CDR3 is TGTGCCAGCAGATCAACAGGGGGCAAGCAGTACTTC. Protein product: CASRSTGGKQYF.

This clone has more than one count but fewer than ten. This chain uses TRBV7-9 with TRBJ1-1; 7 bases are a match to TRBD1. Germline CDR1 is SEHNR and CDR2 is FQNEAQ (reference sequence). CDR3 length: 17 residues. V lost 5 bases, J lost 1 base, and 13 bases stayed unmatched. The CDR3 here is CASSRGTVPPENTEAFF. CDR3 DNA: TGTGCCAGCAGCCGAGGGACAGTACCCCCCGAGAACACTGAAGCTTTCTTT.

The chain joins TRBV7-9 to TRBJ1-2; no clear D gene. This CDR3 has 16 residues. Trimming shortened V by 0 bases and J by 5 bases, and 16 bases separated the two germline ends. CDR1 is SEHNR and CDR2 is FQNEAQ in the germline V gene (reference sequence). The CDR3 nucleotides are TGTGCCAGCAGCTTAGCTGTTACAGAAGGGAGTTATGGCTACACCTTC. This sequence encodes CASSLAVTEGSYGYTF. Full variable domain (missing parts from reference TRBV7-9 and TRBJ1-2): DTGVSQNPRHKITKRGQNVTFRCDPISEHNRLYWYRQTLGQGPEFLTYFQNEAQLEKSRLLSDRFSAERPKGSFSTLEIQRTEQGDSAMYLCASSLAVTEGSYGYTFGSGTRLTVV.

The rearrangement links TRBV5-4 to TRBJ2-5; TRBD1 matches 7 bases. This CDR3 spans 14 amino acids. J lost 0 bases, V lost 4 bases, and 3 bases had no gene match. Germline values: CDR1 SGHNT, CDR2 YYREEE (reference sequence). CDR3: CASSVDRYQETQYF. The DNA of the CDR3 is TGTGCCAGCAGCGTGGACAGGTACCAAGAGACCCAGTACTTC.

This chain joins TRBV5-1 and TRBJ2-5; 9 bases are a match to TRBD1. With 7 bases clipped from V and 2 bases from J, the junction kept 9 bases outside the gene matches. Germline V gene lookup returns CDR1 SGHRS and CDR2 YFSETQ. The length of the CDR3 is 15 residues. This CDR3 is CASRLRDRAQETQYF. CDR3 nucleotide sequence: TGCGCCAGCCGATTGCGGGACAGGGCTCAAGAGACCCAGTACTTC.

The chain employs TRBV2 and TRBJ2-3; 8 nucleotides align to TRBD2. CDR1 is SNHLY and CDR2 is FYNNEI in the germline V gene. This CDR3 region has 14 residues. Germline trimming cut 8 bases from V and 3 bases from J; bases unmatched to any gene: 7. Here the CDR3 reads CASRAGLGTDTQYF. Written as DNA, the CDR3 is TGTGCCAGCCGAGCGGGACTAGGAACAGATACGCAGTATTTT.

Remarks on this clone: Germline is not matched at one junction end, which may reflect a read error. The rearrangement uses TRBV25-1 and TRBJ1-1; D might be TRBD1 (6 bases). The CDR3 is 13 residues long. Germline V CDR1 and CDR2: MGHDK, SYGVNS. The CDR3 is CASSAQGNAEAFF. The CDR3 DNA reads as TGTGCCAGCAGTGCCCAGGGGAACGCTGAAGCTTTCTTT.

The chain uses TRBV30 and TRBJ2-7; the D gene is possibly TRBD1 (6 bases). Trimming removed 0 bases at V and 5 bases at J, with 11 bases between. Per the germline V gene, CDR1 is GTSNPN and CDR2 is SVGIG (reference sequence). The CDR3 has 13 residues. The CDR3 nucleotides are TGTGCCTGGAGTGTAACAGGGATCCACGAGCAGTACTTC. Residues: CAWSVTGIHEQYF.

The rearrangement uses TRBV5-1 and TRBJ2-2, with D hard to call. V was pared by 4 bases and J by 6 bases, with 7 bases between. CDR3 length equals 12 residues. Germline values: CDR1 SGHRS, CDR2 YFSETQ. This chain's CDR3 is CASSARSGELFF. CDR3 DNA: TGCGCCAGCAGCGCTAGATCCGGGGAGCTGTTTTTT.

This chain links TRBV7-8 with TRBJ2-6; 8 bases align to TRBD1. Germline V gene lookup returns CDR1 SGHVS and CDR2 FQNEAQ. This CDR3 comprises 20 residues. The trim removed 6 bases at V and 0 bases at J, leaving 16 bases unmatched. CDR3 protein: CASRTKPAQGALSGANVLTF. The CDR3 nucleotides read TGTGCCAGCAGAACCAAACCCGCTCAGGGGGCCCTCTCTGGGGCCAACGTCCTGACTTTC.

The gene calls are TRBV7-3 and TRBJ1-1; D is perhaps TRBD1 (5 bases). The V and J ends lost 4 bases and 4 bases respectively, with 13 bases between them. There are 14 residues in the CDR3. CDR1 is SGHTA, CDR2 FQGTGA, per germline. This chain's CDR3 is CASSYGHGATEAFF. In DNA form, the CDR3 reads TGTGCCAGCAGCTATGGACATGGAGCCACTGAAGCTTTCTTT.